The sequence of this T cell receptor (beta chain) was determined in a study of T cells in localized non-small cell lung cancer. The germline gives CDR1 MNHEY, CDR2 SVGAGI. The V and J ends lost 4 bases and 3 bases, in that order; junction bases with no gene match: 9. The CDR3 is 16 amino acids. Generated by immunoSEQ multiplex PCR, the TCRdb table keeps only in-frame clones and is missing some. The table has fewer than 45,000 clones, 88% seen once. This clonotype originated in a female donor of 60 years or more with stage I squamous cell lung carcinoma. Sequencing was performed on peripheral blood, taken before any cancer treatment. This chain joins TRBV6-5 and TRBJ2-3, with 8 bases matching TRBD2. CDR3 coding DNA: TGTGCCAGCAGTTTCCCGACTAGCGATGGGACAGATACGCAGTATTTT. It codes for CASSFPTSDGTDTQYF.